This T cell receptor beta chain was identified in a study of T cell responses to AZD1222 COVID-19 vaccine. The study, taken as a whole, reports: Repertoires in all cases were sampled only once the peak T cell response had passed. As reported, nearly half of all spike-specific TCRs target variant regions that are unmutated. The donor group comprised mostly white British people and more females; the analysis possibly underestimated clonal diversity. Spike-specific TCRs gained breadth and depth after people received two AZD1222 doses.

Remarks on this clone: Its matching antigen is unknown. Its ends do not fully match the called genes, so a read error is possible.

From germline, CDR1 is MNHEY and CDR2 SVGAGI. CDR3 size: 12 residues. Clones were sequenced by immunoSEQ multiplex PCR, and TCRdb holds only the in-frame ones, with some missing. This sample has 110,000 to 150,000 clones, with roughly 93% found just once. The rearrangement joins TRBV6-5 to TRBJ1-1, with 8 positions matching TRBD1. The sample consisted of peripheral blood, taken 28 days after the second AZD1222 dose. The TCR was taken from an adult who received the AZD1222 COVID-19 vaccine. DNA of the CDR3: TGTGCCAGCACTTACGGACAGGGCGAAGCTTTCTTT. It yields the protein CASTYGQGEAFF.